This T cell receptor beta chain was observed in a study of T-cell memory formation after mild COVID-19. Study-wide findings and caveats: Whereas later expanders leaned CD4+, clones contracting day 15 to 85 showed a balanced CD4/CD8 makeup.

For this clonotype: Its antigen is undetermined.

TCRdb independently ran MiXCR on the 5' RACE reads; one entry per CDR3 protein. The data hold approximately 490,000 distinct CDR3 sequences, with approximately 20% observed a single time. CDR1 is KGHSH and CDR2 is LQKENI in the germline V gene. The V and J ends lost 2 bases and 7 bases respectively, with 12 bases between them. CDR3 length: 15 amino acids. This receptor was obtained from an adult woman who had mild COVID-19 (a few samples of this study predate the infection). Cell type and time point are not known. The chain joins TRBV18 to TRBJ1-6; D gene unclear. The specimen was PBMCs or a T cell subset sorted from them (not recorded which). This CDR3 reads CASSPGSGTNSPLHF. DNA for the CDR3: TGTGCCAGCTCACCAGGGTCGGGTACGAATTCACCCCTCCACTTT.